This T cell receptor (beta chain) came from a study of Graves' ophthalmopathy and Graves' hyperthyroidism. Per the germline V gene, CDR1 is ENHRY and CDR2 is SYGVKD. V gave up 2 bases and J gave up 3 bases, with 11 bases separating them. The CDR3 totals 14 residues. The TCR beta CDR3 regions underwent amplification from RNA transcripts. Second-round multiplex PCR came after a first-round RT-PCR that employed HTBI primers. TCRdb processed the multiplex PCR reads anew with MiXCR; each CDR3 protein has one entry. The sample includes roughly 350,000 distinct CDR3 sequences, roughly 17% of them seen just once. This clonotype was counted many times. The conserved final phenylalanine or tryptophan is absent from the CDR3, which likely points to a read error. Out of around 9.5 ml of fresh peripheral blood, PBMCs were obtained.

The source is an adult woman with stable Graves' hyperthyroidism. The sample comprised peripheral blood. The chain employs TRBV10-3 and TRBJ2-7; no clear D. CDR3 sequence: CAISEGPENYEQYL. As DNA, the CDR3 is TGTGCCATCAGTGAGGGTCCCGAGAACTACGAGCAGTACCTC.